This T cell receptor beta chain was identified in a study of radiotherapy plus CTLA-4 blockade in lung cancer. Trimming pared 5 bases from V and 0 bases from J, leaving 14 bases between. The CDR3 is made up of 16 amino acids. The germline CDR1 and CDR2 sequences are SGHRS and YFSETQ. Assay used: immunoSEQ multiplex PCR; TCRdb lists only in-frame clones, some missing. The table lists 50,000 or so clones, around 76% of them singletons. This rearrangement joins TRBV5-1 to TRBJ2-2; D uncertain. The origin of this receptor is a human donor with non-small cell lung cancer who had stable disease on radiotherapy plus ipilimumab. The sample in question was peripheral blood, obtained from a patient treated with radiotherapy plus ipilimumab. CDR3 amino acids: CASSRKGDTNTGELFF. The CDR3 DNA reads TGCGCCAGCAGTAGGAAGGGCGATACGAACACCGGGGAGCTGTTTTTT.